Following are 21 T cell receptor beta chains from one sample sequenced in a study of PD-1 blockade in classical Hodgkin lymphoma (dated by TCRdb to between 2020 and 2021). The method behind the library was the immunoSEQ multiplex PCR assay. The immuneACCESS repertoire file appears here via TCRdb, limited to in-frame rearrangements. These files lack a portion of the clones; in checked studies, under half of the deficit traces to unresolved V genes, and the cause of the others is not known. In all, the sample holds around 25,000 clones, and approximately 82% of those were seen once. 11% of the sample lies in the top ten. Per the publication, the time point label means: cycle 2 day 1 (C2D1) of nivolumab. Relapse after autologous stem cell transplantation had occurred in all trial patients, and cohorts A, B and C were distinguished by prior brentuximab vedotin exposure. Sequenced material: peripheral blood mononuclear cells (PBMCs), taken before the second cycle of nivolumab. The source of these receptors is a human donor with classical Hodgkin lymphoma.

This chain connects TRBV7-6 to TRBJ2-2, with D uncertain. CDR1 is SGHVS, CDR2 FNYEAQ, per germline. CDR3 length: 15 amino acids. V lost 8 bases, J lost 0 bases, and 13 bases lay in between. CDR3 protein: CASGKMVPNTGELFF. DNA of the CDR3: TGTGCCAGCGGGAAGATGGTACCGAACACCGGGGAGCTGTTTTTT.

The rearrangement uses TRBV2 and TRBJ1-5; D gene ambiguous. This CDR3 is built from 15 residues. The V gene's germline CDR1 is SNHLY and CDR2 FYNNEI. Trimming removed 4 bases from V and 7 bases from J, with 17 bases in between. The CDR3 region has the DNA TGTGCCAGCAGTGCCTCGGGATCCTTAAGGCAGCCCCAGCATTTT. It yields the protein CASSASGSLRQPQHF.

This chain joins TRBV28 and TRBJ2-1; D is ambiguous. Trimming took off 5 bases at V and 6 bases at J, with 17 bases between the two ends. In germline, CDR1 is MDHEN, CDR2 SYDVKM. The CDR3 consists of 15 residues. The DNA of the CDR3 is TGTGCCAGCAGTAACGGCTTGCTCTCGGGCAATGAGCAGTTCTTC. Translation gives CASSNGLLSGNEQFF.

CDR3 DNA sequence: TGCAGCGTTGGGGACAGGGGACGGACCCAGTACTTC. Residues: CSVGDRGRTQYF. The chain combines TRBV29-1 with TRBJ2-5, with TRBD1 matching 10 bases. The CDR3 is 12 amino acids. The germline CDR1 and CDR2 sequences are SQVTM and ANQGSEA. The V gene end was trimmed by 4 bases and the J gene end by 7 bases; junction bases not matched to a gene: 3.

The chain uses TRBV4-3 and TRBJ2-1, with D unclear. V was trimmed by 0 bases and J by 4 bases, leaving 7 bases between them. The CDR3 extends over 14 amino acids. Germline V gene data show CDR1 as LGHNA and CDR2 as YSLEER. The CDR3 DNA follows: TGCGCCAGCAGCCAAGAAAATGGATACAATGAGCAGTTCTTC. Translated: CASSQENGYNEQFF.

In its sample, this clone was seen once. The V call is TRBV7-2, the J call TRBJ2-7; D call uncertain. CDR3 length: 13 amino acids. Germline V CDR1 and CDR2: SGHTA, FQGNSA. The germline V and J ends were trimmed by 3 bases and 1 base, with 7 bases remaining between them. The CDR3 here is CASSLQRSYEQYF. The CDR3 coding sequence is TGTGCCAGCAGCTTGCAGCGTTCCTACGAGCAGTACTTC.

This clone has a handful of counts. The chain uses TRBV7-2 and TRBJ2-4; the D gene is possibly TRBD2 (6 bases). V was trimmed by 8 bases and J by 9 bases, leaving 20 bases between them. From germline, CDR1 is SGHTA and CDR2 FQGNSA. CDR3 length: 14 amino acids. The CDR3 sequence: CASGTSGRSIIQYF. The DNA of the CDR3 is TGTGCCAGCGGGACGTCTGGGAGGTCAATCATTCAGTACTTC.

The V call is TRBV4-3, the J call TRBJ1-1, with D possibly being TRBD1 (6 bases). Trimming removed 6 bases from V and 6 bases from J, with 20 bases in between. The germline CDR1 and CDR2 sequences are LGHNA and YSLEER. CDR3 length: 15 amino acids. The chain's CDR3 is CASRHTGALGAEAFF. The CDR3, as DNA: TGCGCCAGCAGACACACGGGGGCCCTTGGAGCTGAAGCTTTCTTT.

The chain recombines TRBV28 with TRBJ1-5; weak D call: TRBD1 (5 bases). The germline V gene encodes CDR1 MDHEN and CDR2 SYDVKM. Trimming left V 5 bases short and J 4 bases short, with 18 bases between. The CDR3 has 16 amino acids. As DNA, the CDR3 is TGTGCCAGCAGTCCCAGGACACTATACAGGAATCAGCCCCAGCATTTT. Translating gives CASSPRTLYRNQPQHF.

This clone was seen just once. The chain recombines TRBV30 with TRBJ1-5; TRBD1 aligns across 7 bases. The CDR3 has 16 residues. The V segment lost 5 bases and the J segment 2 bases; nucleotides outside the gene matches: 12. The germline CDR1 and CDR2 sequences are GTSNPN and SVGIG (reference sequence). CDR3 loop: CAWQTGKRVGNQPQHF. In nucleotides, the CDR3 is TGTGCCTGGCAGACAGGGAAGAGGGTTGGCAATCAGCCCCAGCATTTT.

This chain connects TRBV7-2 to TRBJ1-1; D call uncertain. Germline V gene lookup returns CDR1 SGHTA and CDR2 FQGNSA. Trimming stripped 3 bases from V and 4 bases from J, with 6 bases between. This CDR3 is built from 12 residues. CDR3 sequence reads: CASSLGSTEAFF. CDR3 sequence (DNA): TGTGCCAGCAGCTTGGGTAGCACTGAAGCTTTCTTT.

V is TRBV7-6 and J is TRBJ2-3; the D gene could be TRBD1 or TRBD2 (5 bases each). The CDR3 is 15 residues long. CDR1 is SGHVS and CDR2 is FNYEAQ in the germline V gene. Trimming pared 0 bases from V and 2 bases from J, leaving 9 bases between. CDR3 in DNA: TGTGCCAGCAGCTTAGCAGAGGGGCCCACAGATACGCAGTATTTT. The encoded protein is CASSLAEGPTDTQYF.

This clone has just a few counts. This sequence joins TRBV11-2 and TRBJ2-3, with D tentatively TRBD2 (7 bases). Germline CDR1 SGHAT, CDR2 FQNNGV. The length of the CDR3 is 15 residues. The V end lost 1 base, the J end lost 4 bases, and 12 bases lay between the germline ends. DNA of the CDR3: TGTGCCAGCAGCTTAGGTGGGGGGGCCGCAGATACGCAGTATTTT. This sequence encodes CASSLGGGAADTQYF. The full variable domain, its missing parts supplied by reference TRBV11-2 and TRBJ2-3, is EAGVAQSPRYKIIEKRQSVAFWCNPISGHATLYWYQQILGQGPKLLIQFQNNGVVDDSQLPKDRFSAERLKGVDSTLKIQPAKLEDSAVYLCASSLGGGAADTQYFGPGTRLTVL.

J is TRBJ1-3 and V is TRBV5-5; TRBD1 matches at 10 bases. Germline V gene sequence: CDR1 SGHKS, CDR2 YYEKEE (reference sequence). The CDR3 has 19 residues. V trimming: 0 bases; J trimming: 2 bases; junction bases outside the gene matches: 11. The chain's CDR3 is CASSLEYGTGVMTGNTIYF. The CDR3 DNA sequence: TGTGCCAGCAGCTTGGAGTACGGGACAGGGGTAATGACTGGAAACACCATATATTTT.

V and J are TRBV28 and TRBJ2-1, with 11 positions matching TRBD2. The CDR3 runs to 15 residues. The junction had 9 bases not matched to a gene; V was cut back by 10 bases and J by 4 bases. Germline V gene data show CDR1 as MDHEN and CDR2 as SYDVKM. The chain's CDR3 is CATETGTSGYNEQFF. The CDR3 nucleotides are TGTGCCACCGAAACCGGGACTAGCGGTTACAATGAGCAGTTCTTC.

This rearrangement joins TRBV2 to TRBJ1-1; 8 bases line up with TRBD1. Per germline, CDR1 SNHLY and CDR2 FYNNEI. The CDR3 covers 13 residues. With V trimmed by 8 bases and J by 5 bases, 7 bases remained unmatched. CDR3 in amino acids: CASWTGLETEAFF. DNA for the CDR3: TGTGCCAGCTGGACAGGGTTGGAAACTGAAGCTTTCTTT.

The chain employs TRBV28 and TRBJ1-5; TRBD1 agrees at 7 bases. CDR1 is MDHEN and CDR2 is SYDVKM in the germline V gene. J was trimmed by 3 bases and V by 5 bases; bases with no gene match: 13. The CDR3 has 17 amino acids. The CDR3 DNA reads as TGTGCCAGCAGTAAGATCGGGACAGAAAGGATCAATCAGCCCCAGCATTTT. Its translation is CASSKIGTERINQPQHF.

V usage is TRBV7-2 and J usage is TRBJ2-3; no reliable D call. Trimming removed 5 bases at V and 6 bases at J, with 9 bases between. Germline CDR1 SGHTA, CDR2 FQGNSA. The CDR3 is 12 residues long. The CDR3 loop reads CASSLLRDTQYF. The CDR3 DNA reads TGTGCCAGCAGCCTCCTTAGGGATACGCAGTATTTT.

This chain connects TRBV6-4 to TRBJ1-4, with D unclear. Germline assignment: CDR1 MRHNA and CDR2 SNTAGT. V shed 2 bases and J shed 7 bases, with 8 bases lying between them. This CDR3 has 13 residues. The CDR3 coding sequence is TGTGCCAGCAGTGACAGGGAGGGTGAAAAACTGTTTTTT. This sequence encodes CASSDREGEKLFF.

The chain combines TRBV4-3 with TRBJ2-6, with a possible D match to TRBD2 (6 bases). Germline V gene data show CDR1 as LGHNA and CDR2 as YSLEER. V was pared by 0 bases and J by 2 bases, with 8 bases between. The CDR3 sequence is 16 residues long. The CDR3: CASSQDRGTGANVLTF. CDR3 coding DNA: TGCGCCAGCAGCCAAGATCGGGGGACTGGGGCCAACGTCCTGACTTTC.

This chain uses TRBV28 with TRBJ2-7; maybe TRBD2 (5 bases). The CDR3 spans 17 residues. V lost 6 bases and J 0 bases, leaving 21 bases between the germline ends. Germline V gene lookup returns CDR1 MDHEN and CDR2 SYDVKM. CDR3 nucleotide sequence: TGTGCCAGCAGCCACCCCCCGCCGGTAGGGAGCTCCTACGAGCAGTACTTC. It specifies CASSHPPPVGSSYEQYF.